Detailed here is one TCR beta chain. The antigen remains undetermined. Selection for sequencing was limited to patients who had shown CD8+CD57+ cell expansion by flow cytometry. The data belong to a study of CD8+CD57+ T cells in acquired aplastic anemia. Study-wide results and limits: Between patients and controls, 25 to 35 CD8+ CDR3 sequences were found in common.

In germline, CDR1 is SNHLY, CDR2 FYNNEI. Trimming cost V 8 bases and J 4 bases; bases outside gene matches: 2. This CDR3 has 13 residues. Genomic DNA provided the template from which TCR beta VDJ and CDR3 profiles were obtained. TCRdb re-called the reads through MiXCR, storing one row per CDR3 protein. This sample carries approximately 98,000 distinct CDR3 sequences, around 70% of them seen once, and the ten largest clones take about 62%. V is TRBV2 and J is TRBJ2-3; 11 positions match TRBD1. Sequenced material: sorted CD4+, CD8+, or CD8+CD57+ T cells (not recorded which) from PBMCs. This clonotype was sampled from a human donor with aplastic anemia. CDR3 DNA sequence: TGTGCCAGCGGACAGGGGGCAGCAGATACGCAGTATTTT. Amino acid sequence: CASGQGAADTQYF.